This T cell receptor beta chain was found in a study of shared clonotypes between healthy human individuals. Study-wide results and limits: Roughly 5% was the fraction of naive CD4 clonotypes found shared across four donors. Sequencing depth was expected to influence donor clonotype sharing.

In regard to this clone: Its antigen is currently unknown.

Trimming took 4 bases from V and 3 from J, leaving 11 bases between them. The germline V gene has CDR1 SGDLS and CDR2 YYNGEE. The length of the CDR3 is 14 residues. In the original workflow: Because ImmunoSEQ provided only junction sequences with no quality scores, the filtering differed. Clones were read by immunoSEQ multiplex PCR, and TCRdb kept only the in-frame ones, dropping some. For V, J and clone size, that table is used; D and trimming come from the DNA. The table includes under 1,900,000 clones, 97% to 99% detected once. It was into CD45RA+ naive and CD45RA-negative memory subsets that the CD4+ cells were split.

This clonotype was obtained from a young man in good health. The chain is built from TRBV9 and TRBJ1-5; weak D call: TRBD1 (6 bases). Sequencing used naive CD4+ T cells sorted from blood. Subset given: CD45RA+ positively selected. CDR3 coding DNA: TGTGCCAGCAGCAAGACAGGTAACAATCAGCCCCAGCATTTT. It encodes CASSKTGNNQPQHF.